This TCR beta chain was sequenced during a study of T cells in localized non-small cell lung cancer. Study findings and constraints: In the blood, greater T cell density corresponded to longer overall survival. Tumor showed lower T cell clonality than uninvolved adjacent lung, where it was highest. Heterogeneity cannot be ruled out, as sequencing used one tumor region only. Appearances in adjacent lung were noted for a median around 55 of the top 100 tumor clones.

Only one count was recorded for this clone. Its specificity is not known. Trimming took off 0 bases at V and 4 bases at J, with 5 bases between the two ends. Germline lookup yields CDR1 SGHNT and CDR2 YYREEE (reference sequence). CDR3 length equals 13 residues. Sequencing was performed with immunoSEQ multiplex PCR; in TCRdb, only in-frame clones are kept and a portion is missing. The sample yields some 30,000 clones, 70% to 90% seen once. The V and J genes are TRBV5-4 and TRBJ2-1; D uncertain. The source material was peripheral blood, sampled before any cancer treatment. This TCR was recovered from a female donor at least 60 years old with stage I lung adenocarcinoma. The CDR3 is CASSLDSYNEQFF. CDR3 in DNA: TGTGCCAGCAGCTTGGACAGTTACAATGAGCAGTTCTTC.